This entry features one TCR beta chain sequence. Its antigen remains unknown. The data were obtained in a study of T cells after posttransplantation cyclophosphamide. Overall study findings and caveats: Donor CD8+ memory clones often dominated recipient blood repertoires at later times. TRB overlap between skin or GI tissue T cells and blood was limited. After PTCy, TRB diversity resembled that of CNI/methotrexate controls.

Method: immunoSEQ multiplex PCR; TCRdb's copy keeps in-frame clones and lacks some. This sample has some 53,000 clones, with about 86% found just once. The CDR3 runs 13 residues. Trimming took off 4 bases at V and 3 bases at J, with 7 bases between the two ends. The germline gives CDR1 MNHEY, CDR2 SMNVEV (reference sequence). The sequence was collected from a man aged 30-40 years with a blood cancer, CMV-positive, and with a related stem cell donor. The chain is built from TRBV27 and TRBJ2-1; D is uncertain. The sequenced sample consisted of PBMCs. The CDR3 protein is CASSSPFYNEQFF. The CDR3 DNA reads TGTGCCAGCAGTTCCCCTTTCTACAATGAGCAGTTCTTC.